The clone carrying this T cell receptor beta chain was seen only once. The antigen is undetermined. These data originate in a study of T cells in Graves' hyperthyroidism and ophthalmopathy. Study in general: Peripheral blood draws took place at initial diagnosis, ahead of any treatment.

Each diagnosis was grounded in clinical symptoms, serum thyroxine and TRAb, thyroid ultrasound, and orbital computed tomography. Regarding the study as a whole: Median prediction lead before ophthalmopathy onset was around 7 months with the model. Most thyroid clonotypes expanded above 0.001 were also detected in blood.

It was RNA transcripts that yielded the amplified TCR beta CDR3 regions. HTBI primers were used for first-round RT-PCR of the TCR CDR3. MiXCR was run by TCRdb on the multiplex PCR reads, yielding one entry per CDR3 protein. This sample yields approximately 620,000 distinct CDR3 sequences, of which 16% are seen a single time; less than 3.5% belongs to the top ten. With 7 bases removed from V and 3 bases from J, the gap between germline ends came to 19 bases. CDR1 is LGHDT and CDR2 is YNNKEL in the germline V gene (reference sequence). The CDR3 has 15 residues. The clonotype was recovered from a woman in her thirties or forties with Graves' ophthalmopathy. The sequencing input was blood. The chain couples TRBV3-1 to TRBJ2-7, with a weak D call TRBD1 (5 bases). DNA for the CDR3: TGTGCCAGCAAGGGCCCCGGTCAGGGTGACTACGAGCAGTACTTC. It encodes CASKGPGQGDYEQYF.